The clone carrying this T cell receptor beta chain was recorded at least ten times. Antigen: not known. This record comes from a study of T cells in Graves' hyperthyroidism and ophthalmopathy. General observations from the study: Blood also held most thyroid clonotypes expanded beyond 0.001.

Amplified TCR beta CDR3 regions derived from RNA transcripts. TCR CDR3 underwent first-round RT-PCR with the HTBI primer set. TCRdb analysed the multiplex PCR reads with MiXCR anew, one entry per CDR3 protein. The sample has hundreds of thousands of distinct CDR3 sequences; roughly 14% are singletons. This CDR3 region has 15 residues. The germline CDR1 and CDR2 sequences are SGHVS and FQNEAQ. V lost 1 base and J lost 6, with 15 bases in between. Sequencing used blood. The sequence was collected from a woman between 40 and 55 years old with Graves' ophthalmopathy. J is TRBJ1-2 and V is TRBV7-8; D may be TRBD1 (5 bases). CDR3 in DNA: TGTGCCAGCAGCTTAGAAACAGGTCTGGGAGATGGCTACACCTTC. This gives the protein CASSLETGLGDGYTF. Variable domain in full (rest from reference TRBV7-8 and TRBJ1-2): GAGVSQSPRYKVAKRGQDVALRCDPISGHVSLFWYQQALGQGPEFLTYFQNEAQLDKSGLPSDRFFAERPEGSVSTLKIQRTQQEDSAVYLCASSLETGLGDGYTFGSGTRLTVV.